Detailed here is one T cell receptor beta chain. This entry belongs to a study of blood T cell repertoires in COVID-19. The assay was immunoSEQ multiplex PCR, and TCRdb's table has in-frame clones only and misses some. Counted here are about 200,000 clones, 85% occurring once; the ten biggest clones make up 18%. Recovered status applied to Cohort 3 donors who had two consecutive negative PCRs. It also applied to those with clearance or with symptom resolution. Germline CDR1 is KGHDR and CDR2 is SFDVKD. The CDR3 is 18 amino acids. Trimming cost V 5 bases and J 4 bases, with 25 bases left between them. Sequencing was done on a sample of PBMCs or T cells enriched from blood (not recorded which). The clonotype was recovered from a man aged 40-55 years who had recovered from COVID-19. The chain joins TRBV24-1 to TRBJ2-5; a possible D gene is TRBD2 (6 bases). The CDR3 region is CATSGPNPLRDWVETQYF. Here the CDR3 DNA reads TGTGCCACCAGTGGCCCGAATCCTCTGCGGGATTGGGTAGAGACCCAGTACTTC.